This T cell receptor (beta chain) originates from a study of OX40 agonist ivuxolimab in advanced cancers. A note on the overall study: Ivuxolimab was an agonistic, fully human IgG2 monoclonal antibody directed against OX40 (CD134), a costimulatory receptor. Intravenous ivuxolimab was administered to patients every 2 weeks at six dose levels: 0.01, 0.1, 0.3, 1.5, 3 and 10 mg/kg. Of the 50 or so patients in dose escalation, 19 had hepatocellular carcinoma, around 15 had melanoma, 9 had renal cell carcinoma and 9 had head and neck cancer. A male proportion of almost 85% and a mean age of about 60 years, ranging from about 23 to 90, were recorded for the dose-escalation cohort. Patients were allowed to have had prior anti-PD-1, anti-PD-L1 or anti-CTLA-4 therapy, and approximately 40% of the dose-escalation patients had previously received checkpoint inhibitors. Three dose-escalation patients achieved partial responses, one with hepatocellular carcinoma and two with cutaneous melanoma. The purpose of peripheral TCRbeta sequencing was to test whether ivuxolimab changed TCR sequence diversity and led to clonal T-cell expansion. The paper describes the monotherapy dose-escalation part (N of about 47 patients) of the phase I trial of ivuxolimab. Paper-wide results and their limitations: On average, CD8+ T cells showed more expanded clones than CD4+ T cells after ivuxolimab. The antigen specificity of the clonally expanded peripheral T cells was not determined. Low levels of normalized T-cell clonal expansion were also seen in some patients who did not respond. In partial responders in the 0.1-3.0 mg/kg groups, normalized peripheral clonal expansion was found to be among the lowest, especially among CD8+ T cells. At doses of 0.1 to 3.0 mg/kg, clonal expansion of both CD4+ and CD8+ T cells in blood was seen between baseline and week 6.

The trial excluded patients who had a history of autoimmune disease or who were on systemic immunosuppression. Peripheral blood for TCR sequencing was collected from all dose cohorts at baseline, on cycle 4 day 1, and on cycle 7 day 1. Samples were obtained from an open-label, multicenter, first-in-human phase I dose-escalation trial of ivuxolimab. Adults with locally advanced or metastatic melanoma, renal cell, hepatocellular, or head and neck squamous cell carcinoma were enrolled in the trial. Before TCR sequencing, CD4+ T cells and CD8+ T cells from peripheral blood were sorted into separate populations. The table lists this clone with a few counts. Its antigen remains undetermined. No base qualities exist here, and no much larger clone lies one base off it. For sequencing of the TCRbeta CDR3 region, genomic DNA was extracted from the sorted cells. The immunoSEQ Assay was used for sequencing of TCRbeta CDR3 regions. The source is immuneACCESS, and TCRdb retained only in-frame sequences with V and J called. Part of the clones is not carried over; for the studies checked, unresolved V genes explain less than half of this, and the remainder is unexplained. A total of tens of thousands of clones appear in this sample, roughly nine tenths of them only once. Over 2% of the sample is in the top ten clones.

For CDR1 and CDR2, the germline V gene lists MGHRA and YSYEKL. From its cysteine to its phenylalanine, the CDR3 spans 15 amino acids. The only DNA kept is the CDR3, 45 bases in frame from the first base. V drops 1 base and J drops 0 bases, leaving 7 bases in between. The origin of this receptor is an adult with an advanced solid tumor such as melanoma, head and neck, liver or kidney cancer. The rearrangement joined TRBV4-1 to TRBJ1-5; TRBD1 is perhaps the D gene, given 5 matching bases. Source: CD4+ or CD8+ T cells sorted from blood, taken in a trial of the OX40 agonist ivuxolimab. The CDR3 protein: CASSQGQTSNQPQHF. The DNA sequence is as follows: TGCGCCAGCAGCCAAGGACAGACTAGCAATCAGCCCCAGCATTTT.